This entry is about one T cell receptor beta chain. Germline CDR1 and CDR2: LNHNV and YYDKDF (reference sequence). The CDR3 runs 15 residues. V trimming: 3 bases; J trimming: 2 bases; junction bases outside the gene matches: 4. The sample comes from a study of CD8 T cells in ankylosing spondylitis. TCRdb fed the 5' RACE reads into MiXCR, producing one record per CDR3 protein. The data show just over 350,000 distinct CDR3 sequences, with approximately 22% seen just once and less than 15% held by the top ten. This clonotype was sampled from a male donor with ankylosing spondylitis or in good health (not recorded which). The J gene is TRBJ2-4, the V gene TRBV15; 7 bases are shared with TRBD1. The sequencing input was blood, either unsorted or a sorted T cell fraction (not recorded which). The CDR3 spells CATSSDRASKNIQYF. In DNA form, the CDR3 reads TGTGCCACCAGCAGCGACAGGGCCTCCAAAAACATTCAGTACTTC.